Below, 23 T cell receptor beta chains from the same sample are listed, as sequenced in a study of cytomegalovirus exposure and HLA in healthy donors. Only in-frame clones appear in the TCRdb table, and some are missing; sequencing was by immunoSEQ multiplex PCR. The sample comprises about 70,000 clones, about 91% of which are singletons, and roughly 5.2% rests with the top ten. Sequencing input: PBMCs. The receptors were sampled from a man younger than 30 in good health and CMV-seropositive.

Of note for this clone: This CDR3 is also generated by other DNA sequences in the sample. The chain links TRBV4-2 to TRBJ2-7; a possible D gene is TRBD2 (6 bases). The germline CDR1 and CDR2 sequences are LGHNA and YNFKEQ. Trimming stripped 0 bases from V and 0 bases from J, with 9 bases between. The CDR3 sequence is 15 residues long. For the CDR3, the DNA is TGTGCCAGCAGCCAAGAGCGGGATAGCTCCTACGAGCAGTACTTC. Translated: CASSQERDSSYEQYF.

The rearrangement uses TRBV10-3 and TRBJ2-3, with 7 bases lining up with TRBD1. Losses at the gene ends were 2 bases for V and 2 bases for J; bases not matched to a gene: 7. Germline CDR1 reads ENHRY; CDR2 reads SYGVKD. This CDR3 contains 16 residues. CDR3 loop: CAISEEVGQITDTQYF. The CDR3 region has the DNA TGTGCCATCAGTGAGGAGGTGGGACAGATCACAGATACGCAGTATTTT.

This sequence joins TRBV6-6 and TRBJ2-3; D is unresolved. CDR3 size: 12 residues. Trimming stripped 0 bases from V and 6 bases from J, with 4 bases between. Germline V gene sequence: CDR1 MNHNY, CDR2 SVGAGI (reference sequence). CDR3 nucleotides: TGTGCCAGCAGTTACTCTCGGGATACGCAGTATTTT. Encoded protein: CASSYSRDTQYF.

This chain links TRBV30 with TRBJ2-7, with 7 bases that match TRBD2. This CDR3 has 14 amino acids. In germline, CDR1 is GTSNPN, CDR2 SVGIG (reference sequence). The J segment lost 3 bases and the V segment lost 0 bases, leaving 5 bases of the junction unmatched. This chain's CDR3 is CAWSVGGVSYEQYF. The CDR3 coding sequence is TGTGCCTGGAGTGTTGGGGGGGTTAGCTACGAGCAGTACTTC.

This clone qualifies as medium-sized (0.01 to 0.1%). The chain combines TRBV19 with TRBJ2-6; no reliable D call. The V gene's germline CDR1 is LNHDA and CDR2 SQIVND (reference sequence). This CDR3 spans 15 amino acids. V dropped 6 bases and J dropped 0 bases, with 9 bases sitting between them. CDR3 sequence reads: CASSRGLSGANVLTF. CDR3 DNA sequence: TGTGCCAGTAGCCGCGGCCTCTCTGGGGCCAACGTCCTGACTTTC.

The rearrangement uses TRBV27 and TRBJ2-7; 9 positions match TRBD1. The CDR3 has 14 residues. From germline, CDR1 is MNHEY and CDR2 SMNVEV (reference sequence). J gave up 7 bases and V 6 bases, and 10 bases lay outside the gene matches. The CDR3 loop is CASRAGTGRGEQYF. CDR3 bases: TGTGCCAGCAGGGCCGGGACAGGGCGGGGAGAGCAGTACTTC.

The CDR3 protein is CASSEMDRVDTGELFF. Here the CDR3 DNA reads TGTGCCAGCAGCGAAATGGACAGAGTTGACACCGGGGAGCTGTTTTTT. V gene TRBV28 combines with J gene TRBJ2-2; D may be TRBD1 (6 bases). This CDR3 is built from 16 residues. With 6 bases removed from V and 3 bases from J, the gap between germline ends came to 17 bases. Germline CDR1 is MDHEN and CDR2 is SYDVKM.

This clone showed up just once. The chain recombines TRBV18 with TRBJ1-1, with 7 bases identical to TRBD1. In germline, CDR1 is KGHSH, CDR2 LQKENI. With V trimmed by 1 base and J by 4 bases, 3 bases remained unmatched. The CDR3 totals 14 residues. The CDR3 DNA follows: TGTGCCAGCTCACCACGACAGGGTGCCACTGAAGCTTTCTTT. Translated, it gives CASSPRQGATEAFF.

V usage is TRBV29-1 and J usage is TRBJ2-7; TRBD1 matches at 8 bases. Germline CDR1 and CDR2: SQVTM and ANQGSEA. This CDR3 has 13 amino acids. The J segment lost 2 bases and the V segment lost 7 bases, leaving 7 bases of the junction unmatched. The CDR3 bases are TGCAGCGCACGACAGGGGCAAACCTACGAGCAGTACTTC. Translation: CSARQGQTYEQYF.

This clone was detected once. The rearrangement uses TRBV29-1 and TRBJ1-1, with D unresolved. The CDR3 is 12 residues long. With 6 bases removed from V and 7 bases from J, the gap between germline ends came to 15 bases. Germline V lookup: CDR1 SQVTM, CDR2 ANQGSEA. CDR3 protein: CSVKVEQFEAFF. The CDR3 bases are TGCAGCGTGAAGGTGGAACAGTTTGAAGCTTTCTTT.

The V and J genes are TRBV19 and TRBJ2-5; 8 bases are a match to TRBD2. The germline V gene has CDR1 LNHDA and CDR2 SQIVND (reference sequence). The CDR3 sequence is 16 residues long. V shed 9 bases, J shed 4 bases, and the junction held 16 bases outside the gene matches. As DNA, the CDR3 is TGTGCCAGCTCTCCCACTAGCGGAGAGGTAGGAGAGACCCAGTACTTC. Translating gives CASSPTSGEVGETQYF.

The V and J genes are TRBV10-2 and TRBJ2-7; 11 bases align to TRBD2. This CDR3 has 15 amino acids. Germline-derived CDR1 and CDR2 are WSHSY and SAAADI. V shed 0 bases, J shed 4 bases, and the junction held 2 bases outside the gene matches. CDR3 sequence (DNA): TGCGCCAGCAGTGAGTCGTTAGCGGGAGGGTACGAGCAGTACTTC. Translated: CASSESLAGGYEQYF.

In this sample, this clone turned up once. The chain has TRBV6-1 and TRBJ1-3; 10 bases are a match to TRBD1. CDR1 MNHNS and CDR2 SASEGT come from the germline V gene. The CDR3 has 16 residues. V was clipped by 1 base and J by 4 bases; unmatched bases: 4. The CDR3 DNA sequence: TGTGCCAGCAGTGAAGGACAGGGGGCTGGAGGAAACACCATATATTTT. Protein sequence: CASSEGQGAGGNTIYF.

The rearrangement uses TRBV30 and TRBJ2-1, with 11 bases identical to TRBD2. CDR1 is GTSNPN and CDR2 is SVGIG in the germline V gene (reference sequence). The CDR3 has 13 amino acids. The junction had 7 bases not matched to a gene; V was cut back by 0 bases and J by 15 bases. The CDR3 nucleotides are TGTGCCTGGAGTGTCACTAGCGGGAGCCGGGTGTTCTTC. Residues: CAWSVTSGSRVFF.

The rearrangement uses TRBV5-1 and TRBJ2-5; perhaps TRBD2 as D (6 bases). Germline V gene lookup returns CDR1 SGHRS and CDR2 YFSETQ. Trimming stripped 3 bases from V and 5 bases from J, with 17 bases between. The length of the CDR3 is 15 residues. The CDR3 nucleotides are TGCGCCAGCAGCTCCCCCGCGGTCAGCGGGGAGACCCAGTACTTC. Amino acid sequence: CASSSPAVSGETQYF.

This chain joins TRBV11-2 and TRBJ2-1; TRBD2 agrees at 13 bases. With 5 bases clipped from V and 6 bases from J, the junction kept 4 bases outside the gene matches. The CDR3 has 15 residues. In germline, CDR1 is SGHAT, CDR2 FQNNGV. The CDR3 DNA follows: TGTGCCAGCAGCCAACTAGCGGGAGGGCCCAATGAGCAGTTCTTC. Translation: CASSQLAGGPNEQFF.

The chain recombines TRBV12-5 with TRBJ2-1; D is unclear. The CDR3 is 12 amino acids. Germline V gene data show CDR1 as LGHNT and CDR2 as FRNRAP. V lost 1 base and J lost 4, with 2 bases in between. CDR3 sequence (DNA): TGTGCTAGTGGTTTGGCTTACAATGAGCAGTTCTTC. As protein: CASGLAYNEQFF. Full variable domain (missing parts from reference TRBV12-5 and TRBJ2-1): DARVTQTPRHKVTEMGQEVTMRCQPILGHNTVFWYRQTMMQGLELLAYFRNRAPLDDSGMPKDRFSAEMPDATLATLKIQPSEPRDSAVYFCASGLAYNEQFFGPGTRLTVL.

The chain couples TRBV4-1 to TRBJ2-3, with D possibly matching TRBD2 (6 bases). The CDR3 has 16 amino acids. The V end was cut by 1 base, the J end by 1 base, with 12 bases between. Germline V gene lookup returns CDR1 MGHRA and CDR2 YSYEKL. The CDR3 region has the DNA TGCGCCAGCAGCCAAGTTGTACCGGGAGGCACAGATACGCAGTATTTT. Its translation: CASSQVVPGGTDTQYF.

The chain carries TRBV5-1 and TRBJ1-1; TRBD1 matches at 10 bases. In germline, CDR1 is SGHRS, CDR2 YFSETQ. V lost 4 bases, J lost 5 bases, and 8 bases stayed unmatched. CDR3 length equals 15 residues. CDR3 residues: CASSRRTGGGTEAFF. The CDR3 coding sequence is TGCGCCAGCAGCCGTCGGACAGGGGGAGGGACTGAAGCTTTCTTT.

This clone is a singleton in its sample. The V and J genes are TRBV7-2 and TRBJ1-1; maybe TRBD1 (5 bases). The CDR3 covers 12 residues. Germline V gives CDR1 SGHTA, CDR2 FQGNSA. Trimming removed 6 bases from V and 6 bases from J, with 11 bases in between. CDR3 protein: CASSNWGAEAFF. The CDR3 DNA reads as TGTGCCAGCAGTAATTGGGGCGCTGAAGCTTTCTTT. Supplemented by reference TRBV7-2 and TRBJ1-1, the full variable domain reads GAGVSQSPSNKVTEKGKDVELRCDPISGHTALYWYRQSLGQGLEFLIYFQGNSAPDKSGLPSDRFSAERTGGSVSTLTIQRTQQEDSAVYLCASSNWGAEAFFGQGTRLTVV.

This clone was detected only once. The gene calls are TRBV27 and TRBJ1-3; D uncertain. CDR1 is MNHEY and CDR2 is SMNVEV in the germline V gene (reference sequence). Trimming removed 6 bases from V and 2 bases from J, with 11 bases in between. The CDR3 runs 14 residues. The CDR3 bases are TGTGCCAGCAGCCGGAGACTAGCTGGAAACACCATATATTTT. It translates to CASSRRLAGNTIYF.

The V gene is TRBV28, the J gene TRBJ1-1; TRBD1 agrees at 8 bases. From germline, CDR1 is MDHEN and CDR2 SYDVKM. The CDR3 consists of 16 residues. J gave up 6 bases and V 7 bases, and 16 bases lay outside the gene matches. CDR3 residues: CASKTYGQGWGSEAFF. In nucleotides, the CDR3 is TGTGCCAGCAAAACATACGGACAGGGTTGGGGGTCTGAAGCTTTCTTT. Complete variable domain (other parts from reference TRBV28 and TRBJ1-1): DVKVTQSSRYLVKRTGEKVFLECVQDMDHENMFWYRQDPGLGLRLIYFSYDVKMKEKGDIPEGYSVSREKKERFSLILESASTNQTSMYLCASKTYGQGWGSEAFFGQGTRLTVV.

This chain connects TRBV11-2 to TRBJ2-3; TRBD2 aligns across 11 bases. Germline lookup yields CDR1 SGHAT and CDR2 FQNNGV. This CDR3 spans 18 amino acids. Unmatched junction bases numbered 12, after V lost 3 bases and J lost 4 bases. The CDR3 here is CASSLTLAGGTPADTQYF. For the CDR3, the DNA is TGTGCCAGCAGCTTGACTCTAGCGGGAGGCACCCCTGCAGATACGCAGTATTTT.